The 32 T cell receptor beta chains presented below share a single source sample, sequenced in a study of cytomegalovirus exposure and HLA in healthy donors. 60 Vbeta and 13 Jbeta primers were used in PCR. Profiled with immunoSEQ multiplex PCR; TCRdb holds only in-frame clones, not every one. The table lists about 54,000 clones. Sequencing was performed on PBMCs. The receptors derive from a woman aged 40 to 50 in good health and CMV-seronegative.

The chain recombines TRBV19 with TRBJ2-2; TRBD1 matches at 7 bases. V gave up 4 bases and J gave up 1 base; unmatched junction bases: 3. This CDR3 spans 15 amino acids. Germline loops: CDR1 LNHDA, CDR2 SQIVND (reference sequence). The CDR3 is CASSTGQLNTGELFF. The CDR3 DNA reads as TGTGCCAGTAGTACGGGACAGCTGAACACCGGGGAGCTGTTTTTT.

The CDR3 DNA sequence: TGTGCCAGCAGCTTATCCGGCACAGATACGCAGTATTTT. Protein sequence: CASSLSGTDTQYF. This chain links TRBV7-2 with TRBJ2-3, with D unclear. Between the trimmed V and J ends, which lost 2 bases and 1 base, there was a span of 4 bases. The germline V gene encodes CDR1 SGHTA and CDR2 FQGNSA. This CDR3 contains 13 residues.

The J gene is TRBJ2-6, the V gene TRBV6-5; a weak D match, TRBD2 (5 bases). V was pared by 2 bases and J by 0 bases, with 8 bases between. Germline CDR1 reads MNHEY; CDR2 reads SVGAGI. The CDR3 consists of 16 residues. The CDR3, as DNA: TGTGCCAGCAGTTACGAGGGTTACTCTGGGGCCAACGTCCTGACTTTC. Protein sequence: CASSYEGYSGANVLTF.

This rearrangement joins TRBV29-1 to TRBJ2-2; 7 positions agree with TRBD2. From germline, CDR1 is SQVTM and CDR2 ANQGSEA. There are 15 residues in the CDR3. The V and J ends lost 6 bases and 0 bases, in that order; junction bases with no gene match: 7. For the CDR3, the DNA is TGCAGCGTAGGCGGGGGACTTCCGAACACCGGGGAGCTGTTTTTT. This translates into CSVGGGLPNTGELFF.

The chain has TRBV5-6 and TRBJ1-3, with 9 bases aligning to TRBD1. Germline values: CDR1 SGHDT, CDR2 YYEEEE. This CDR3 has 16 amino acids. With 7 bases clipped from V and 4 bases from J, the junction kept 12 bases outside the gene matches. The CDR3 spells CASGTGNRNAGNTIYF. Here the CDR3 DNA reads TGTGCCAGCGGGACAGGGAATCGGAATGCCGGAAACACCATATATTTT.

In the case of this clone: At one of its ends the junction is not consistent with the germline gene, which may arise from a read error. The chain recombines TRBV18 with TRBJ2-3; D is possibly TRBD1 (6 bases). The V gene's germline CDR1 is KGHSH and CDR2 LQKENI. The CDR3 runs to 18 residues. In nucleotides, the CDR3 is TGTGCCAGCTCACCCCCGAATAACTGGGACAAAACTACAGATAAGCAGTATTTT. Encoded protein: CASSPPNNWDKTTDKQYF.

This chain links TRBV18 with TRBJ2-5; D gene uncertain. Germline values: CDR1 KGHSH, CDR2 LQKENI. This CDR3 is built from 14 residues. Trimming pared 3 bases from V and 2 bases from J, leaving 10 bases between. This CDR3 reads CASSPGQEQETQYF. CDR3 DNA: TGTGCCAGCTCACCGGGCCAGGAACAAGAGACCCAGTACTTC.

This chain's CDR3 is CAYPRTANTGELFF. The CDR3 coding sequence is TGTGCCTACCCCAGGACAGCGAACACCGGGGAGCTGTTTTTT. The chain carries TRBV30 and TRBJ2-2, with D possibly being TRBD1 (6 bases). The CDR3 sequence is 14 residues long. V lost 7 bases and J lost 0, with 12 bases in between. Per the germline V gene, CDR1 is GTSNPN and CDR2 is SVGIG (reference sequence).

J is TRBJ2-5 and V is TRBV30; D possibly corresponds to TRBD1 (6 bases). CDR1 is GTSNPN and CDR2 is SVGIG in the germline V gene (reference sequence). V was clipped by 2 bases and J by 11 bases, with 12 bases between them. This CDR3 contains 11 residues. The CDR3 region has the DNA TGTGCCTGGAGTCTAGGGGACAAGCAGTACTTC. This codes for CAWSLGDKQYF.

The V call is TRBV5-1, the J call TRBJ2-2; 9 positions match TRBD1. Germline V gene data show CDR1 as SGHRS and CDR2 as YFSETQ. CDR3 size: 13 residues. V gave up 0 bases and J gave up 13 bases; unmatched junction bases: 4. CDR3 in DNA: TGCGCCAGCAGCTTGGAACAGGGGGCCCGGCTGTTTTTT. This encodes CASSLEQGARLFF.

The chain links TRBV19 to TRBJ2-1; D gene ambiguous. CDR1 is LNHDA and CDR2 is SQIVND in the germline V gene (reference sequence). This CDR3 has 15 amino acids. V lost 3 bases and J 5 bases, leaving 14 bases between the germline ends. CDR3 loop: CASSIPARSDNEQFF. DNA for the CDR3: TGTGCCAGTAGTATCCCAGCGCGTTCCGACAATGAGCAGTTCTTC. Combining the CDR3 with reference TRBV19 and TRBJ2-1 gives the whole variable domain DGGITQSPKYLFRKEGQNVTLSCEQNLNHDAMYWYRQDPGQGLRLIYYSQIVNDFQKGDIAEGYSVSREKKESFPLTVTSAQKNPTAFYLCASSIPARSDNEQFFGPGTRLTVL.

The chain carries TRBV6-5 and TRBJ1-2; D is uncertain. The CDR3 spans 12 residues. Germline V gene sequence: CDR1 MNHEY, CDR2 SVGAGI. Trimming stripped 6 bases from V and 7 bases from J, with 12 bases between. CDR3 bases: TGTGCCAGCAGCCCAGGACTCGGTGGCTACACCTTC. It translates to CASSPGLGGYTF.

The V and J genes are TRBV19 and TRBJ1-2; no definite D call. The CDR3 is 12 amino acids. Trimming left V 6 bases short and J 5 bases short, with 10 bases between. The V gene's germline CDR1 is LNHDA and CDR2 SQIVND (reference sequence). As DNA, the CDR3 is TGTGCCAGTAGCGGTTTGGAGTATGGCTACACCTTC. Protein product: CASSGLEYGYTF.

The rearrangement links TRBV18 to TRBJ1-3; TRBD1 is a possible D gene (5 bases). V was cut by 3 bases and J by 2 bases, with 11 bases left in between. The CDR3 contains 15 residues. Germline CDR1 reads KGHSH; CDR2 reads LQKENI. The CDR3 bases are TGTGCCAGCTCACCCATCGGGGGTACTGGAAACACCATATATTTT. As protein: CASSPIGGTGNTIYF.

The chain recombines TRBV28 with TRBJ1-2; perhaps TRBD1 as D (5 bases). Trimming removed 4 bases at V and 1 base at J, with 7 bases between. The CDR3 has 13 residues. Germline loops: CDR1 MDHEN, CDR2 SYDVKM. The CDR3 loop reads CASSSGINYGYTF. The DNA for the CDR3 is TGTGCCAGCAGTTCAGGGATTAACTATGGCTACACCTTC.

The chain is built from TRBV10-3 and TRBJ2-5, with TRBD1 matching 10 bases. The CDR3 consists of 15 residues. In germline, CDR1 is ENHRY, CDR2 SYGVKD. Trimming took 8 bases from V and 1 from J; bases not matched to a gene: 7. CDR3 amino acids: CAIQRDRGTQETQYF. CDR3 bases: TGTGCCATCCAAAGGGACAGGGGAACCCAAGAGACCCAGTACTTC.

The rearrangement links TRBV6-6 to TRBJ2-5, with D perhaps TRBD1 (6 bases). The CDR3 runs 14 residues. The germline V and J ends were trimmed by 10 bases and 5 bases, with 20 bases remaining between them. Germline CDR1 MNHNY, CDR2 SVGAGI (reference sequence). The CDR3 loop is CATPKTGFQETQYF. The CDR3 DNA is TGTGCCACCCCTAAGACAGGTTTTCAGGAGACCCAGTACTTC.

This chain joins TRBV30 and TRBJ1-5; D remains unclear. CDR1 GTSNPN and CDR2 SVGIG come from the germline V gene (reference sequence). The CDR3 runs to 15 residues. V was cut by 3 bases and J by 5 bases, with 17 bases left in between. This chain's CDR3 is CAWSKRYPPYQPQHF. The CDR3 DNA follows: TGTGCCTGGAGCAAACGGTACCCTCCTTATCAGCCCCAGCATTTT.

The gene calls are TRBV5-4 and TRBJ1-2; D is perhaps TRBD1 (6 bases). Looked up from germline, CDR1 is SGHNT and CDR2 is YYREEE (reference sequence). CDR3 size: 15 residues. V shed 3 bases and J shed 3 bases, with 15 bases lying between them. CDR3 region: CASSWGAGRDYGYTF. The CDR3 region has the DNA TGTGCCAGCAGCTGGGGGGCAGGGAGGGACTATGGCTACACCTTC.

The chain has TRBV6-5 and TRBJ1-2, with 9 bases aligning to TRBD1. The trim removed 6 bases at V and 4 bases at J, leaving 9 bases unmatched. The CDR3 has 15 amino acids. The V gene's germline CDR1 is MNHEY and CDR2 SVGAGI. The CDR3 DNA reads TGTGCCAGCAGCCAACAGGGGGCCCAGGTCTATGGCTACACCTTC. The encoded protein is CASSQQGAQVYGYTF.

The chain carries TRBV30 and TRBJ2-7, with D hard to call. The CDR3 runs to 16 residues. Trimming took off 4 bases at V and 5 bases at J, with 24 bases between the two ends. CDR1 and CDR2 (germline): GTSNPN, SVGIG (reference sequence). The CDR3 region has the DNA TGTGCCTGGACGAACTCAAACCCTGCCTCCTTAGACGAGCAGTACTTC. Translating gives CAWTNSNPASLDEQYF. Full variable domain (outside the CDR3, taken from reference TRBV30 and TRBJ2-7): SQTIHQWPATLVQPVGSPLSLECTVEGTSNPNLYWYRQAAGRGLQLLFYSVGIGQISSEVPQNLSASRPQDRQFILSSKKLLLSDSGFYLCAWTNSNPASLDEQYFGPGTRLTVT.

The V gene is TRBV13, the J gene TRBJ2-1; D is ambiguous. Trimming took off 5 bases at V and 4 bases at J, with 6 bases between the two ends. This CDR3 comprises 12 residues. From germline, CDR1 is PRHDT and CDR2 FYEKMQ (reference sequence). The DNA of the CDR3 is TGTGCCAGCAGCACGACATACAATGAGCAGTTCTTC. This gives the protein CASSTTYNEQFF.

The chain recombines TRBV2 with TRBJ2-7; TRBD1 is a possible D gene (5 bases). Germline assignment: CDR1 SNHLY and CDR2 FYNNEI. The V gene lost 4 bases and the J gene lost 3 bases, with 19 bases spanning the gap. The CDR3 consists of 16 residues. CDR3 nucleotide sequence: TGTGCCAGCAGTGCCCCCAGTGGACAAGGAATCTACGAGCAGTACTTC. This gives the protein CASSAPSGQGIYEQYF.

J is TRBJ1-4 and V is TRBV30; unclear D gene. This CDR3 spans 15 amino acids. Per germline, CDR1 GTSNPN and CDR2 SVGIG (reference sequence). Deletions cut 2 bases from V and 4 bases from J, with 14 bases between. This CDR3 is CAWSRSTPLNEKLFF. For the CDR3, the DNA is TGTGCCTGGAGTAGGAGTACTCCTCTTAATGAAAAACTGTTTTTT.

The V call is TRBV30, the J call TRBJ1-1, with D unclear. CDR3 length equals 13 residues. Germline CDR1 and CDR2: GTSNPN and SVGIG (reference sequence). Trimming stripped 4 bases from V and 3 bases from J, with 12 bases between. The CDR3 bases are TGTGCCTGGATGCTTTCCGGGGACACTGAAGCTTTCTTT. Translating it yields CAWMLSGDTEAFF.

The chain links TRBV5-1 to TRBJ2-2; D may be TRBD1 (6 bases). Germline CDR1 SGHRS, CDR2 YFSETQ. V gave up 4 bases and J gave up 5 bases, with 15 bases separating them. This CDR3 is 15 amino acids long. The CDR3 DNA follows: TGCGCCAGCAGCCAGGGGACAACTCAGACCGGGGAGCTGTTTTTT. Translated: CASSQGTTQTGELFF.

The chain recombines TRBV10-3 with TRBJ1-2, with D maybe TRBD1 (5 bases). Trimming took 10 bases from V and 8 from J, leaving 20 bases between them. CDR1 is ENHRY and CDR2 is SYGVKD in the germline V gene. The length of the CDR3 is 13 residues. CDR3 residues: CATVIEQGGGYTF. Here the CDR3 DNA reads TGTGCCACGGTTATCGAGCAGGGAGGAGGCTACACCTTC.

V gene TRBV10-3 combines with J gene TRBJ1-1, with 9 bases that match TRBD1. From germline, CDR1 is ENHRY and CDR2 SYGVKD. The CDR3 length is 12 residues. V shed 6 bases and J 7 bases; nucleotides not matched to a gene: 3. CDR3 sequence reads: CAISGTGIEAFF. CDR3 nucleotide sequence: TGTGCCATCAGCGGGACAGGGATTGAAGCTTTCTTT.

The chain uses TRBV15 and TRBJ1-5; D not resolved. The germline gives CDR1 LNHNV, CDR2 YYDKDF (reference sequence). Trimming cost V 0 bases and J 5 bases, with 5 bases left between them. This CDR3 comprises 13 residues. Written as DNA, the CDR3 is TGTGCCACCAGCAGAGATTACTATCAGCCCCAGCATTTT. It encodes CATSRDYYQPQHF. Drawing the rest from reference TRBV15 and TRBJ1-5, the complete variable domain is DAMVIQNPRYQVTQFGKPVTLSCSQTLNHNVMYWYQQKSSQAPKLLFHYYDKDFNNEADTPDNFQSRRPNTSFCFLDIRSPGLGDTAMYLCATSRDYYQPQHFGDGTRLSIL.

The CDR3 DNA reads TGTGCCAGCAGCGGGGCCGCCTACGAGCAGTACTTC. This gives the protein CASSGAAYEQYF. The rearrangement uses TRBV5-4 and TRBJ2-7, with a tentative D call TRBD1 (5 bases). The germline V gene encodes CDR1 SGHNT and CDR2 YYREEE (reference sequence). The CDR3 has 12 residues. V was trimmed by 4 bases and J by 2 bases, leaving 7 bases between them.

The rearrangement links TRBV2 to TRBJ1-6; D is unclear. The germline V gene encodes CDR1 SNHLY and CDR2 FYNNEI. The CDR3 totals 14 residues. V lost 6 bases to trimming and J lost 9 bases, with 15 bases between them. CDR3 in DNA: TGTGCCAGCAGCGAGTACGTCCGTGGTTCACCCCTCCACTTT. It specifies CASSEYVRGSPLHF.

This chain connects TRBV4-1 to TRBJ2-3; the D is unclear. CDR3 size: 16 residues. V was pared by 1 base and J by 3 bases, with 14 bases between. Germline loops: CDR1 MGHRA, CDR2 YSYEKL. The CDR3 DNA follows: TGCGCCAGCAGCCAAGGAACAGTTCCCTCGACAGATACGCAGTATTTT. Its translation is CASSQGTVPSTDTQYF.